This record concerns one T cell receptor beta chain sequence. Original handling: Amplification of reference gene primers was used by the study to estimate nucleated cell counts. TCRdb's copy holds only in-frame clones and misses some; the assay was immunoSEQ multiplex PCR. V, J and clone size reflect that table, while D and trimming were determined from the DNA. The data contain approximately 250,000 clones, approximately 84% of them singletons. This entry is derived from a study of blood T cell repertoires in COVID-19. Turning to the study itself: Collection of acute and convalescent COVID-19 samples took place in the United States, Italy and Spain. The cDNA or gDNA used as material had been derived from T cells, B-cell-depleted T cells, or PBMCs.

Two consecutive negative NP/OP PCR tests, clearance, or resolved symptoms defined Cohort 3 recovery. The V end lost 2 bases, the J end lost 2 bases, and 12 bases lay between the germline ends. From germline, CDR1 is LNHDA and CDR2 SQIVND (reference sequence). The CDR3 loop spans 15 amino acids. The chain recombines TRBV19 with TRBJ1-1; no firm D call. Material: PBMCs or T cells enriched from blood (not recorded which). The clonotype originates from a man aged 40-49 years who had recovered from COVID-19. In DNA form, the CDR3 reads TGTGCCAGTAGTATACGTGTTTATTCTAACACTGAAGCTTTCTTT. Amino acid sequence: CASSIRVYSNTEAFF. Supplemented by reference TRBV19 and TRBJ1-1, the full variable domain reads DGGITQSPKYLFRKEGQNVTLSCEQNLNHDAMYWYRQDPGQGLRLIYYSQIVNDFQKGDIAEGYSVSREKKESFPLTVTSAQKNPTAFYLCASSIRVYSNTEAFFGQGTRLTVV.